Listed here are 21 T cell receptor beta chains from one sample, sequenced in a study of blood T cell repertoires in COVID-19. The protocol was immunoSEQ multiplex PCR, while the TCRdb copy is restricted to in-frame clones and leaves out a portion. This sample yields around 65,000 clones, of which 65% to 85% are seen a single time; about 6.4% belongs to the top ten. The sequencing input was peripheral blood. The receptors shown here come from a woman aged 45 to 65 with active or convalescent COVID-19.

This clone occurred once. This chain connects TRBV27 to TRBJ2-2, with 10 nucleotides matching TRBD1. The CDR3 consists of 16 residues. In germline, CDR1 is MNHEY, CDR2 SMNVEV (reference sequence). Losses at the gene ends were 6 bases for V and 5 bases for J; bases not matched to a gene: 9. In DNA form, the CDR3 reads TGTGCCAGCAGCATTTCGACAGGGGGCGGGACCGGGGAGCTGTTTTTT. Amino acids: CASSISTGGGTGELFF.

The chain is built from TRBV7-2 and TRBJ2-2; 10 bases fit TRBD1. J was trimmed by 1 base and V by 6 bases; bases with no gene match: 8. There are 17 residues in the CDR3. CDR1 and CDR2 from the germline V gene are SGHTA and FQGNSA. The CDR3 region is CASRPGQGTVNTGELFF. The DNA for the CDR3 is TGTGCCAGCAGACCGGGACAGGGGACCGTGAACACCGGGGAGCTGTTTTTT.

The CDR3: CASTLAGDVYNEQFF. CDR3 DNA sequence: TGTGCCAGTACTTTAGCGGGAGATGTCTACAATGAGCAGTTCTTC. V gene TRBV19 combines with J gene TRBJ2-1; 9 bases match TRBD2. The length of the CDR3 is 15 residues. Per the germline V gene, CDR1 is LNHDA and CDR2 is SQIVND (reference sequence). J lost 3 bases, V lost 7 bases, and 7 bases had no gene match.

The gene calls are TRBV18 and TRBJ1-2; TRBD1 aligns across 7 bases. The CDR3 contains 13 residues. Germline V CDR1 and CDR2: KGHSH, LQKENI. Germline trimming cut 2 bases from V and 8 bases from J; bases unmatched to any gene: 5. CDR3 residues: CASSPGDREGYTF. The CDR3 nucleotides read TGTGCCAGCTCACCAGGCGACAGGGAGGGCTACACCTTC.

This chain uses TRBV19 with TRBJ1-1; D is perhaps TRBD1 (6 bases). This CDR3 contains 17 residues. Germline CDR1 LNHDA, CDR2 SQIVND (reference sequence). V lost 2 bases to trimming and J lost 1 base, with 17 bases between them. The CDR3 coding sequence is TGTGCCAGTAGTATAACTTCGGGGGGCCTAGGGAACACTGAAGCTTTCTTT. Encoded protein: CASSITSGGLGNTEAFF.

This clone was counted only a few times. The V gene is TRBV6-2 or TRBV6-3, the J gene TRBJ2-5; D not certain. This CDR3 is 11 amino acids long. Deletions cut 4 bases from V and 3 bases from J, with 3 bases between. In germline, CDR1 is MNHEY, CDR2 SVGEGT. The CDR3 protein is CASSSKETQYF. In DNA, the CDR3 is TGTGCCAGCAGTTCAAAAGAGACCCAGTACTTC.

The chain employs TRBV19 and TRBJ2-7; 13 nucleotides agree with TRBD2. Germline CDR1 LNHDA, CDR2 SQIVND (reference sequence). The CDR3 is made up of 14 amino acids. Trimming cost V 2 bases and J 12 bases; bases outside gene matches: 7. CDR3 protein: CASSIRGTSGAPYF. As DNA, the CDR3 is TGTGCCAGTAGTATAAGAGGGACTAGCGGGGCGCCGTACTTC.

In nucleotides, the CDR3 is TGTGCCAGCAGTTCCCCTGGACTAGCGGGAGACACAGATACGCAGTATTTT. It yields the protein CASSSPGLAGDTDTQYF. The chain carries TRBV27 and TRBJ2-3, with 13 nucleotides matching TRBD2. The CDR3 has 17 amino acids. V lost 4 bases and J lost 2; bases outside the gene matches: 6. Germline CDR1 is MNHEY and CDR2 is SMNVEV (reference sequence).

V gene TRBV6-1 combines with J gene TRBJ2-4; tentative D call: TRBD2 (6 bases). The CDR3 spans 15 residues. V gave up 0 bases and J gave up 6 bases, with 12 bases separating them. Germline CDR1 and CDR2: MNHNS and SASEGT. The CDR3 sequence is CASSEARRAVNIQYF. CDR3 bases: TGTGCCAGCAGTGAAGCAAGGAGGGCCGTAAACATTCAGTACTTC.

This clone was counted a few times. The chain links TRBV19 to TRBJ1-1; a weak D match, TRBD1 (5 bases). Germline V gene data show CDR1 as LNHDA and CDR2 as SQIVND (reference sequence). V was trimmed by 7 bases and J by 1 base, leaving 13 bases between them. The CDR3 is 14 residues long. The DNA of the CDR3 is TGTGCCAGTACCTTCGTGGGGCGGAACACTGAAGCTTTCTTT. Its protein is CASTFVGRNTEAFF. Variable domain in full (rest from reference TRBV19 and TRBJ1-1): DGGITQSPKYLFRKEGQNVTLSCEQNLNHDAMYWYRQDPGQGLRLIYYSQIVNDFQKGDIAEGYSVSREKKESFPLTVTSAQKNPTAFYLCASTFVGRNTEAFFGQGTRLTVV.

The CDR3 spells CASSLTSGRNNANEQFF. The CDR3 DNA reads TGCGCCAGCAGCTTGACTAGCGGGAGAAATAATGCCAATGAGCAGTTCTTC. V and J are TRBV5-1 and TRBJ2-1; 11 positions agree with TRBD2. This CDR3 is 17 amino acids long. V was clipped by 1 base and J by 6 bases; unmatched bases: 9. CDR1 and CDR2 (germline): SGHRS, YFSETQ.

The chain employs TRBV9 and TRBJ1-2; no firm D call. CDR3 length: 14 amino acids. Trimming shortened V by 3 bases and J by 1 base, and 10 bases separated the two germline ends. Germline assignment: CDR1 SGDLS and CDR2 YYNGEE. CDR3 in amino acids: CASSGGRLNYGYTF. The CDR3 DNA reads TGTGCCAGCAGCGGCGGTCGGCTTAACTATGGCTACACCTTC.

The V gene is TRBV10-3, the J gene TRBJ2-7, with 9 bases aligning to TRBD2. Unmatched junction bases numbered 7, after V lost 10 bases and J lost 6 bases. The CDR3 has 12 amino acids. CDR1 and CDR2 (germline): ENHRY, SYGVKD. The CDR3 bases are TGTGCCACCTCGGCGGGAGGGAGCGAGCAGTACTTC. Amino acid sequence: CATSAGGSEQYF.

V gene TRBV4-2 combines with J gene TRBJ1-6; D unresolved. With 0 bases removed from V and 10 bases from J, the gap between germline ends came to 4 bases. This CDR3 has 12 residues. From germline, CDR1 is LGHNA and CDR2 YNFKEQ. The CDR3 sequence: CASSQDYSPLHF. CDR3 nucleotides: TGTGCCAGCAGCCAAGACTACTCACCCCTCCACTTT.

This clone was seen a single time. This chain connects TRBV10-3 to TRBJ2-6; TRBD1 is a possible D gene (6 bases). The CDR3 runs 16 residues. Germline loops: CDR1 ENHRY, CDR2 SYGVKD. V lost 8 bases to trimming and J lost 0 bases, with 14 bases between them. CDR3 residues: CAIRGTSLSGANVLTF. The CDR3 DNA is TGTGCCATCCGAGGGACAAGCCTCTCTGGGGCCAACGTCCTGACTTTC.

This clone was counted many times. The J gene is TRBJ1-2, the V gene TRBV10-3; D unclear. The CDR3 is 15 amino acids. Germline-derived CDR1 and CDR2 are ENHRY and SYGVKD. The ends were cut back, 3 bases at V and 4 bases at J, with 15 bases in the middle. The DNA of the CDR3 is TGTGCCATCAGTGATCCCGGGGAACGTGTCTATGGCTACACCTTC. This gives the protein CAISDPGERVYGYTF.

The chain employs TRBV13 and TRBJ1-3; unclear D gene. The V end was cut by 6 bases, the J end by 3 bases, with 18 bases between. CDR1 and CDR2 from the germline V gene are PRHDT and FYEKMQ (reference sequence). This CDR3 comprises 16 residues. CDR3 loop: CASSSYRERGGNTIYF. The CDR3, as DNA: TGTGCCAGCAGTTCGTATCGGGAAAGAGGTGGAAACACCATATATTTT.

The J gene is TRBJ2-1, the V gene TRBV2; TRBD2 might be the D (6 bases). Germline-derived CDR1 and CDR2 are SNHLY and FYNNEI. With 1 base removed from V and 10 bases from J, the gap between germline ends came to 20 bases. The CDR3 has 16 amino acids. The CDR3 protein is CASSEEGSGNLLEQFF. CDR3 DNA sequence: TGTGCCAGCAGTGAAGAGGGTAGCGGAAACTTGTTGGAGCAGTTCTTC.

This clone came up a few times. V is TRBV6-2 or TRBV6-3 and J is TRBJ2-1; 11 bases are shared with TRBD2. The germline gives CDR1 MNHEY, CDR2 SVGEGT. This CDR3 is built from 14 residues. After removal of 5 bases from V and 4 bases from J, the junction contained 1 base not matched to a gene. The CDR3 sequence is CASSGTSGYNEQFF. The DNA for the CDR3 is TGTGCCAGCAGTGGGACTAGCGGATACAATGAGCAGTTCTTC.

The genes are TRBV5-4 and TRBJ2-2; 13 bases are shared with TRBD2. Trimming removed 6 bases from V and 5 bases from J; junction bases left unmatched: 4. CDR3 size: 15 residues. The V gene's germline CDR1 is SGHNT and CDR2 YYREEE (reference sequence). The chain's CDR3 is CASTLAGGITGELFF. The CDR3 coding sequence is TGTGCCAGCACACTAGCGGGAGGGATTACCGGGGAGCTGTTTTTT. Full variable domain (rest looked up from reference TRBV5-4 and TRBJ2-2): ETGVTQSPTHLIKTRGQQVTLRCSSQSGHNTVSWYQQALGQGPQFIFQYYREEENGRGNFPPRFSGLQFPNYSSELNVNALELDDSALYLCASTLAGGITGELFFGEGSRLTVL.

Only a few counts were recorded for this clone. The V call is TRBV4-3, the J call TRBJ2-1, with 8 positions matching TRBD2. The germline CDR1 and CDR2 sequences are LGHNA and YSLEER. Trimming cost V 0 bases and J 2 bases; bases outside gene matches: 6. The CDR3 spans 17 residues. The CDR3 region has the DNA TGCGCCAGCAGCCAAGATCGAAAGACTAGCGCCTACAATGAGCAGTTCTTC. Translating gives CASSQDRKTSAYNEQFF.